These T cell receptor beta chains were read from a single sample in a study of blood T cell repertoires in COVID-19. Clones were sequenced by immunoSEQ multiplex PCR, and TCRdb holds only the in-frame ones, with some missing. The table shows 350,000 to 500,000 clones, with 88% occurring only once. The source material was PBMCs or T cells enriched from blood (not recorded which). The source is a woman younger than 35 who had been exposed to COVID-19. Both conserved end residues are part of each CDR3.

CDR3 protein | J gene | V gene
CASSLPSGGRNEQFF | TRBJ2-1 | TRBV27
CAISERTGPYEQYF | TRBJ2-7 | TRBV10-3
CASSVSVLGSGGRGSEQFF | TRBJ2-1 | TRBV9
CASSLTTGGSTEAFF | TRBJ1-1 | TRBV4-1
CASSRSGTGAEKLFF | TRBJ1-4 | TRBV7-2
CASSETTGGPDTQYF | TRBJ2-3 | TRBV6-1
CASSPGTDYGYTF | TRBJ1-2 | TRBV6-6
CARSSRTGRTDTQYF | TRBJ2-3 | TRBV5-3
CASSPALAGPPYEQYF | TRBJ2-7 | TRBV18
CASSFAGGDYGYTF | TRBJ1-2 | TRBV19
CASTEGGLGGTQYF | TRBJ2-3 | TRBV6-5
CASSGPLQGGYGYTF | TRBJ1-2 | TRBV9
CASSPRTGENIQYF | TRBJ2-4 | TRBV7-9
CASTSTDRAHLLTDTQYF | TRBJ2-3 | TRBV7-9
CASSPGTAFNSPLHF | TRBJ1-6 | TRBV27
CASSHGGITEAFF | TRBJ1-1 | TRBV16
CASSPNRGQPQHF | TRBJ1-5 | TRBV19
CASSDDASGRGWGETQYF | TRBJ2-5 | TRBV10-1
CASSQDRWGGISTDTQYF | TRBJ2-3 | TRBV4-3
CASSPTTVLYEQYF | TRBJ2-7 | TRBV18
CSVEEGRVLGYQETQYF | TRBJ2-5 | TRBV29-1
CASSLTGRTGTGELFF | TRBJ2-2 | TRBV5-1
CASSLLTPGQGIITEAFF | TRBJ1-1 | TRBV28
CASLGAGAFF | TRBJ2-1 | TRBV2
CASSPRGDTEAFF | TRBJ1-1 | TRBV18
CASNPQTGYNSPLHF | TRBJ1-6 | TRBV7-2